This T cell receptor beta chain was retrieved from a study of CD8+ T cells in alopecia areata. Study-wide results and limits: Given one nonresponder, whether baseline CD8+ expansion relates to response remains uncertain. TCR sharing was clearer in mice than between patients, perhaps partly owing to patient HLA diversity.

Treatment noted: oral pan-JAK inhibitor, 5-10 mg twice daily. Extraction and reverse transcription of RNA yielded cDNA as the sequencing template. Sequencing used immunoSEQ multiplex PCR; TCRdb keeps in-frame clones, though not all of them. The data show more than 200,000 clones, less than 45% seen once. Concerning this clone: The antigen is not known.

Sequences were derived from CD4+ T cells sorted from blood, sampled at approximately week 36, from a patient treated with tofacitinib. The receptor was isolated from a human donor with alopecia areata.

The CDR3, as DNA: TGTGCCACCAGCAGAAACACCGGGGAGCTGTTTTTT. This sequence encodes CATSRNTGELFF. The chain links TRBV15 to TRBJ2-2, with no clear D. This CDR3 is built from 12 residues. The V gene lost 2 bases and the J gene lost 2 bases, with 0 bases spanning the gap. CDR1 and CDR2 (germline): LNHNV, YYDKDF (reference sequence).